This T cell receptor (beta chain) emerged from a study of graft-versus-host responses after intestinal transplantation. Study context: Recipients received multivisceral, liver-intestinal, or isolated intestinal transplants. Each patient got anti-thymocyte globulin induction, then tacrolimus and steroids for roughly 3 years.

The CDR3 consists of 16 residues. Germline CDR1 is MNHNS and CDR2 is SASEGT. The junction had 11 bases not matched to a gene; V was cut back by 4 bases and J by 5 bases. Worth noting for this clone: The antigen is not known.

Study-wide findings and caveats: Recipient marrow held GvH clones, some first seen in ileum or blood. Those patients showing graft-donor T cell macrochimerism displayed high graft-versus-host to host-versus-graft clonal ratios in allografts.

The repertoire was sequenced with immunoSEQ multiplex PCR; TCRdb's copy has only in-frame clones and lacks some. The data contain 80,000 to 100,000 clones, 91% of them seen just once; the ten biggest clones take up roughly 0.2%. This receptor was identified in a human donor who was the organ donor for an intestinal transplant. The input for sequencing was unstimulated CD4+ T cells sorted from spleen or lymph node cells, taken before transplant. The V gene is TRBV6-1, the J gene TRBJ1-5; 7 positions agree with TRBD1. The CDR3 region is CASSARTGGAYQPQHF. The CDR3 coding sequence is TGTGCCAGCAGTGCCCGGACAGGAGGGGCTTATCAGCCCCAGCATTTT.